This T cell receptor (beta chain) derives from a study of T cell responses to AZD1222 COVID-19 vaccine. Study results and caveats: At 160-218 and 743-854, vaccine-associated CD4 TCRs were dominant, and they spanned spike.

As for this clone: What it binds is unknown.

The CDR3 is 15 amino acids. Per germline, CDR1 LNHDA and CDR2 SQIVND (reference sequence). V was shortened by 2 bases and J by 5 bases, with 12 bases between the two germline ends. Assay: immunoSEQ multiplex PCR; the TCRdb copy retains only in-frame clones and omits some. The top ten clones hold around 10% of a sample with 90,000 to 100,000 clones, around 87% of them seen once. The sample in question was peripheral blood, obtained 28 days after the second AZD1222 dose. The source is an adult who received the AZD1222 COVID-19 vaccine. The V and J genes are TRBV19 and TRBJ1-4; D might be TRBD1 (5 bases). Here the CDR3 reads CASSITGTGNEKLFF. CDR3 in DNA: TGTGCCAGTAGTATAACCGGGACGGGAAATGAAAAACTGTTTTTT.